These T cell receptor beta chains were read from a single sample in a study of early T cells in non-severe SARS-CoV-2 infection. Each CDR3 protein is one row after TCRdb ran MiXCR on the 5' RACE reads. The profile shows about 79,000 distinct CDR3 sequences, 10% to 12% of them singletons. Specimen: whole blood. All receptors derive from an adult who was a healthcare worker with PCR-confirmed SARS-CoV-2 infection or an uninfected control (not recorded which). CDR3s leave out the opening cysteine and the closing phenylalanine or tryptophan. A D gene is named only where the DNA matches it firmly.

CDR3aa: ASSLGGLVNTEAF; d_gene: NA; j_gene: TRBJ1-1; v_gene: TRBV7-9
CDR3aa: ASSSSRGWDTQY; d_gene: NA; j_gene: TRBJ2-3; v_gene: TRBV11-2
CDR3aa: ASSLDGLTGELF; d_gene: NA; j_gene: TRBJ2-2; v_gene: TRBV7-3
CDR3aa: ASSRTQTGDLSEQY; d_gene: TRBD1; j_gene: TRBJ2-7; v_gene: TRBV4-1
CDR3aa: ASSLTHGDTQY; d_gene: NA; j_gene: TRBJ2-3; v_gene: TRBV7-8
CDR3aa: ASSQGDSTDTQY; d_gene: NA; j_gene: TRBJ2-3; v_gene: TRBV3-1
CDR3aa: SASPFGTSGSTDTQY; d_gene: TRBD2; j_gene: TRBJ2-3; v_gene: TRBV20-1
CDR3aa: ASSLWSGSYEQY; d_gene: NA; j_gene: TRBJ2-7; v_gene: TRBV5-5
CDR3aa: ASSPGFGRNEQF; d_gene: TRBD2; j_gene: TRBJ2-1; v_gene: TRBV3-1
CDR3aa: SVAPTNEKLF; d_gene: NA; j_gene: TRBJ1-4; v_gene: TRBV29-1
CDR3aa: ASSQGPESGGPSSYNDQF; d_gene: TRBD2; j_gene: TRBJ2-1; v_gene: TRBV3-1
CDR3aa: ASNLGPPNTEAF; d_gene: NA; j_gene: TRBJ1-1; v_gene: TRBV25-1
CDR3aa: SVEGQETQY; d_gene: NA; j_gene: TRBJ2-5; v_gene: TRBV29-1